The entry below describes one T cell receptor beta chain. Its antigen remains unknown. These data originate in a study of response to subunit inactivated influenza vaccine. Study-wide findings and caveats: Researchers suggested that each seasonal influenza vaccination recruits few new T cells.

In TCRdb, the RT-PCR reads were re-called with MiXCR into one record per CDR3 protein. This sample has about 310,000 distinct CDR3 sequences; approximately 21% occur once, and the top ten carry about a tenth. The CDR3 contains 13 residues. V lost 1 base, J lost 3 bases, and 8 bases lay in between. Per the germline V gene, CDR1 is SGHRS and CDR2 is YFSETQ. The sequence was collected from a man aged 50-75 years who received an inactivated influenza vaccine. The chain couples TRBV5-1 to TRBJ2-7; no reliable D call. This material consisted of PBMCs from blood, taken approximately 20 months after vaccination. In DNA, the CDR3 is TGCGCCAGCAGCTTGAGGGCTGACTACGAGCAGTACTTC. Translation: CASSLRADYEQYF.